Sequencing of this T cell receptor (beta chain) was carried out in a study of blood T cell repertoires in COVID-19. Study-level information: COVID-19 samples, acute and convalescent, were from the United States, Italy and Spain. From T cells, B-cell-depleted T cells, or PBMCs came the material, which was cDNA or gDNA.

This CDR3 is 14 amino acids long. Trimming took 4 bases from V and 5 from J, leaving 14 bases between them. Looked up from germline, CDR1 is MGHRA and CDR2 is YSYEKL. Methods used by the authors: Amplification of reference gene primers was used by the study to estimate nucleated cell counts. Using immunoSEQ multiplex PCR, the repertoire was profiled, and TCRdb retains in-frame clones only, with some absent. The V and J calls and the clone size are those of that table, but D and trimming were determined from the DNA. The sample holds fewer than 350,000 clones, 88% seen once. This clone has a handful of counts.

Sequenced: peripheral blood. The V gene is TRBV4-1, the J gene TRBJ1-1; D possibly corresponds to TRBD1 (6 bases). This receptor was obtained from a young man with active or convalescent COVID-19. The CDR3 DNA reads TGCGCCAGCAGCCGCTCACAGGGAATTACTGAAGCTTTCTTT. As protein: CASSRSQGITEAFF.